These 31 T cell receptor beta chains were all obtained from the same sample, sequenced in a study of identical twins. Each CDR3 protein gets one entry after TCRdb re-called the 5' RACE reads with MiXCR. In the table there are under 800,000 distinct CDR3 sequences, 21% of which are singletons. Another study also made use of these data, one on T cells expressing NK-cell markers.

Source material: PBMCs. The receptors here all came from a woman between 18 and 29 years old in good health.

This chain uses TRBV20-1 with TRBJ1-1, with D unresolved. The CDR3 is made up of 14 amino acids. V lost 6 bases and J lost 1, with 15 bases in between. Germline CDR1 and CDR2: DFQATT and SNEGSKA (reference sequence). The CDR3 loop reads CSAATNAGNTEAFF. CDR3 nucleotides: TGCAGTGCCGCGACAAATGCAGGGAACACTGAAGCTTTCTTT.

A few counts support this clonotype. This rearrangement joins TRBV6-1 to TRBJ1-1, with 8 bases fitting TRBD1. The germline V gene encodes CDR1 MNHNS and CDR2 SASEGT. The CDR3 spans 15 residues. V lost 5 bases to trimming and J lost 10 bases; unmatched junction nucleotides: 15. CDR3 amino acids: CASSRFQGAPLGAFF. As DNA, the CDR3 is TGTGCCAGCAGTCGGTTTCAGGGGGCCCCCCTGGGAGCTTTCTTT.

The chain's CDR3 is CASSLRGLTYEQYF. The CDR3, as DNA: TGTGCCAGCAGTCTCAGGGGTTTGACCTACGAGCAGTACTTC. V gene TRBV12-3 or TRBV12-4 combines with J gene TRBJ2-7; a possible D gene is TRBD1 (6 bases). The CDR3 spans 14 residues. V shed 5 bases and J shed 2 bases, with 13 bases lying between them.

The count of this clonotype is one. This chain joins TRBV20-1 and TRBJ2-7; 9 positions match TRBD1. V lost 5 bases, J lost 4 bases, and 3 bases stayed unmatched. The CDR3 has 12 amino acids. Germline CDR1 DFQATT, CDR2 SNEGSKA (reference sequence). The CDR3 here is CSAFGQGYEQYF. CDR3 DNA sequence: TGCAGTGCTTTTGGACAGGGGTACGAGCAGTACTTC.

The chain links TRBV11-2 to TRBJ2-1; TRBD2 matches 10 bases. Germline V gives CDR1 SGHAT, CDR2 FQNNGV. This CDR3 contains 18 residues. V lost 2 bases to trimming and J lost 7 bases; unmatched junction nucleotides: 14. The CDR3 reads CASSLRRRRAGGPNEQFF. The DNA for the CDR3 is TGTGCCAGCAGCTTACGGAGACGGAGAGCGGGAGGGCCTAATGAGCAGTTCTTC.

The V gene is TRBV12-3 or TRBV12-4, the J gene TRBJ2-1; 11 bases align to TRBD2. CDR3 length: 15 amino acids. The junction had 6 bases not matched to a gene; V was cut back by 4 bases and J by 7 bases. CDR3 sequence: CASSSTSGSQNEQFF. The CDR3 coding sequence is TGTGCCAGCAGTTCTACTAGCGGGAGTCAGAATGAGCAGTTCTTC.

This clonotype was detected a few times. The chain recombines TRBV20-1 with TRBJ2-5; TRBD1 aligns across 8 bases. The CDR3 spans 15 residues. The germline gives CDR1 DFQATT, CDR2 SNEGSKA (reference sequence). Trimming removed 3 bases from V and 4 bases from J; junction bases left unmatched: 10. The CDR3 coding sequence is TGCAGTGCTAGGGACCACTGGACAGGGAGAGAGACCCAGTACTTC. The encoded protein is CSARDHWTGRETQYF.

This clonotype occurred a few times. The gene calls are TRBV12-3 or TRBV12-4 and TRBJ2-1; the D gene is possibly TRBD2 (6 bases). Trimming cost V 6 bases and J 0 bases, with 15 bases left between them. The CDR3 has 16 residues. For the CDR3, the DNA is TGTGCCAGCAGCCCCGGGGACTTCAGCTCCTACAATGAGCAGTTCTTC. Translated: CASSPGDFSSYNEQFF.

The rearrangement links TRBV12-3 or TRBV12-4 to TRBJ1-6; D gene unclear. The CDR3 totals 14 residues. Deletions cut 9 bases from V and 7 bases from J, with 16 bases between. The CDR3 DNA reads TGTGCCAGTAGTATAGGAGATCTGAATTCACCCCTCCACTTT. Encoded protein: CASSIGDLNSPLHF.

This clonotype was picked up many times. The chain carries TRBV9 and TRBJ2-5; 7 bases are a match to TRBD2. The V and J ends lost 5 bases and 5 bases, in that order; junction bases with no gene match: 3. The CDR3 is 12 amino acids. Per germline, CDR1 SGDLS and CDR2 YYNGEE. The DNA of the CDR3 is TGTGCCAGCAGTGGGGGAGGGGAGACCCAGTACTTC. Its protein is CASSGGGETQYF.

This clonotype has a handful of counts. The chain joins TRBV7-2 to TRBJ2-1; TRBD1 matches at 8 bases. Germline lookup yields CDR1 SGHTA and CDR2 FQGNSA. CDR3 length: 15 residues. V gave up 2 bases and J gave up 5 bases; unmatched junction bases: 5. CDR3 DNA sequence: TGTGCCAGCAGCTTAAGACAGGGGCGGAACAATGAGCAGTTCTTC. Translating it yields CASSLRQGRNNEQFF.

The V call is TRBV7-6, the J call TRBJ2-3, with unresolved D. V was clipped by 5 bases and J by 3 bases, with 6 bases between them. The CDR3 length is 12 residues. The V gene's germline CDR1 is SGHVS and CDR2 FNYEAQ. In DNA form, the CDR3 reads TGTGCCAGCAGCACCCAGACAGATACGCAGTATTTT. This translates into CASSTQTDTQYF.

This clonotype turned up a few times. V and J are TRBV5-1 and TRBJ2-4; D is undetermined. This CDR3 is 13 amino acids long. V was cut by 0 bases and J by 9 bases, with 10 bases left in between. Germline V gene lookup returns CDR1 SGHRS and CDR2 YFSETQ. CDR3 coding DNA: TGCGCCAGCAGCTTGGCCCCAGGTAGCATTCAGTACTTC. Translating gives CASSLAPGSIQYF.

This clonotype showed up just a few times. This chain links TRBV6-5 with TRBJ2-7, with D possibly called TRBD1 or TRBD2 (6 bases each). Germline CDR1 is MNHEY and CDR2 is SVGAGI. The V end lost 3 bases, the J end lost 6 bases, and 21 bases lay between the germline ends. The CDR3 spans 16 residues. The CDR3 DNA is TGTGCCAGCAGTTATGTTGGGGGGCGATTCCGGGTCGAGCAGTACTTC. Its protein product is CASSYVGGRFRVEQYF.

This clonotype was seen a handful of times. The chain employs TRBV7-2 and TRBJ1-2, with D uncertain. V was pared by 1 base and J by 4 bases, with 13 bases between. From germline, CDR1 is SGHTA and CDR2 FQGNSA. This CDR3 contains 15 residues. CDR3 nucleotide sequence: TGTGCCAGCAGCTTAGATGGTCCTTCAGCCTATGGCTACACCTTC. Protein: CASSLDGPSAYGYTF.

This sequence joins TRBV5-1 and TRBJ2-2, with D possibly being TRBD2 (6 bases). Trimming shortened V by 4 bases and J by 1 base, and 20 bases separated the two germline ends. Germline V gene sequence: CDR1 SGHRS, CDR2 YFSETQ. The CDR3 is 18 amino acids. In nucleotides, the CDR3 is TGCGCCAGCAGCGGGGGGAGTTATGGGAAATTGAACACCGGGGAGCTGTTTTTT. Translating it yields CASSGGSYGKLNTGELFF.

Only a few counts were recorded for this clonotype. This chain connects TRBV4-3 to TRBJ2-7; TRBD2 agrees at 10 bases. V lost 5 bases to trimming and J lost 6 bases; unmatched junction nucleotides: 10. The CDR3 consists of 15 residues. CDR1 and CDR2 (germline): LGHNA, YSLEER. The CDR3 reads CASSVSGRPPVEQYF. The CDR3 nucleotides read TGCGCCAGCAGCGTTAGCGGGAGGCCCCCGGTCGAGCAGTACTTC.

This chain uses TRBV9 with TRBJ2-5; TRBD2 matches 10 bases. The V gene end was trimmed by 4 bases and the J gene end by 3 bases; junction bases not matched to a gene: 3. The CDR3 is 14 amino acids. Germline CDR1 is SGDLS and CDR2 is YYNGEE. The CDR3 sequence is CASSIGTSEETQYF. The CDR3 DNA sequence: TGTGCCAGCAGCATTGGGACTAGCGAAGAGACCCAGTACTTC. The whole variable domain, filled in from reference TRBV9 and TRBJ2-5, reads DSGVTQTPKHLITATGQRVTLRCSPRSGDLSVYWYQQSLDQGLQFLIQYYNGEERAKGNILERFSAQQFPDLHSELNLSSLELGDSALYFCASSIGTSEETQYFGPGTRLLVL.

This clonotype has just a few counts. The chain links TRBV5-1 to TRBJ1-1; D uncertain. CDR3 length: 13 amino acids. The germline V gene encodes CDR1 SGHRS and CDR2 YFSETQ. Trimming shortened V by 4 bases and J by 4 bases, and 11 bases separated the two germline ends. DNA for the CDR3: TGCGCCAGCAGCATCCTCGACCCCACTGAAGCTTTCTTT. Encoded protein: CASSILDPTEAFF.

The chain recombines TRBV15 with TRBJ2-3; 8 bases agree with TRBD2. V was clipped by 3 bases and J by 4 bases; unmatched bases: 9. This CDR3 contains 16 residues. CDR1 is LNHNV and CDR2 is YYDKDF in the germline V gene (reference sequence). The CDR3 DNA follows: TGTGCCACCAGCAGGCTAAGCGGGAGTAGGTCAGATACGCAGTATTTT. The encoded protein is CATSRLSGSRSDTQYF.

The V gene is TRBV5-5, the J gene TRBJ2-7; D is perhaps TRBD2 (6 bases). V dropped 5 bases and J dropped 5 bases, with 17 bases sitting between them. Germline V CDR1 and CDR2: SGHKS, YYEKEE (reference sequence). The CDR3 is 14 residues long. This chain's CDR3 is CASSPYGSSNEQYF. DNA of the CDR3: TGTGCCAGCAGTCCATACGGGAGTTCCAACGAGCAGTACTTC.

V gene TRBV20-1 combines with J gene TRBJ2-3; D gene unclear. V lost 4 bases, J lost 7 bases, and 18 bases lay in between. This CDR3 has 14 amino acids. The germline V gene encodes CDR1 DFQATT and CDR2 SNEGSKA (reference sequence). The CDR3 reads CSANEPHLTNTQYF. The DNA of the CDR3 is TGCAGTGCTAACGAGCCTCACCTAACAAATACGCAGTATTTT.

This clonotype was picked up a small number of times. This chain links TRBV12-3 or TRBV12-4 with TRBJ1-6; 7 positions match TRBD1. The CDR3 sequence is 13 residues long. Trimming at V came to 7 bases and at J to 7 bases, leaving 4 bases not matched to a gene. The CDR3: CASTGQTNSPLHF. For the CDR3, the DNA is TGTGCCAGCACGGGACAGACGAATTCACCCCTCCACTTT.

This clonotype has ten or more counts. The chain joins TRBV12-3 or TRBV12-4 to TRBJ2-1, with 8 bases lining up with TRBD1. There are 16 residues in the CDR3. V was pared by 6 bases and J by 4 bases, with 11 bases of the junction left unmatched. CDR3 region: CASSPPLDRGYNEQFF. CDR3 sequence (DNA): TGTGCCAGCAGCCCCCCCCTCGACAGGGGTTACAATGAGCAGTTCTTC.

This CDR3 reads CASSLVMGDTGELFF. DNA for the CDR3: TGCGCCAGCAGCTTGGTTATGGGAGACACCGGGGAGCTGTTTTTT. The V gene is TRBV5-1, the J gene TRBJ2-2; maybe TRBD2 (5 bases). V was shortened by 0 bases and J by 3 bases, with 9 bases between the two germline ends. Per germline, CDR1 SGHRS and CDR2 YFSETQ. This CDR3 has 15 residues.

J is TRBJ1-1 and V is TRBV5-1, with 7 bases identical to TRBD1. The CDR3 loop spans 18 amino acids. CDR1 is SGHRS and CDR2 is YFSETQ in the germline V gene. J was trimmed by 0 bases and V by 3 bases; bases with no gene match: 14. The CDR3 region is CASSSPRTGLVMNTEAFF. As DNA, the CDR3 is TGCGCCAGCAGCTCCCCCCGGACAGGACTCGTAATGAACACTGAAGCTTTCTTT.

The rearrangement uses TRBV12-3 or TRBV12-4 and TRBJ1-1; D unresolved. V lost 3 bases and J 6 bases, leaving 8 bases between the germline ends. CDR3 length equals 12 residues. In nucleotides, the CDR3 is TGTGCCAGCAGTTTTAGGCAGGCTGAAGCTTTCTTT. Translation gives CASSFRQAEAFF.

There are a few counts of this clonotype. The chain recombines TRBV5-6 with TRBJ1-1; no definite D call. The CDR3 runs 16 residues. From germline, CDR1 is SGHDT and CDR2 YYEEEE. V was pared by 4 bases and J by 0 bases, with 16 bases between. The CDR3 nucleotides read TGTGCCAGCAGCCGCCGCGGAGGGAACATGAACACTGAAGCTTTCTTT. The encoded protein is CASSRRGGNMNTEAFF.

The V call is TRBV20-1, the J call TRBJ2-1; D is perhaps TRBD2 (6 bases). V was pared by 0 bases and J by 2 bases, with 11 bases between. Germline-derived CDR1 and CDR2 are DFQATT and SNEGSKA (reference sequence). The CDR3 sequence is 15 residues long. CDR3 sequence reads: CSARERVAAYNEQFF. CDR3 coding DNA: TGCAGTGCTAGAGAACGGGTAGCGGCCTACAATGAGCAGTTCTTC.

The V call is TRBV5-1, the J call TRBJ2-2; no definite D call. The V gene's germline CDR1 is SGHRS and CDR2 YFSETQ. The CDR3 is 13 amino acids. Trimming shortened V by 5 bases and J by 4 bases, and 9 bases separated the two germline ends. The CDR3 region has the DNA TGCGCCAGCAGTAATCATATCACCGGGGAGCTGTTTTTT. This encodes CASSNHITGELFF.

V gene TRBV27 combines with J gene TRBJ2-3; possible D gene TRBD2, 6 bases. This CDR3 comprises 15 residues. CDR1 is MNHEY and CDR2 is SMNVEV in the germline V gene (reference sequence). Deletions cut 4 bases from V and 1 base from J, with 12 bases between. This CDR3 reads CASSYGTRGTDTQYF. The DNA of the CDR3 is TGTGCCAGCAGTTACGGGACTCGGGGCACAGATACGCAGTATTTT.